This passage covers 32 T cell receptor beta chains from one sample sequenced in a study of human thymus T cells. Profiled with immunoSEQ multiplex PCR; TCRdb holds only in-frame clones, not every one. The table has tens of thousands of clones, 94% seen once; the top ten hold over 0.1%. Sequences were obtained from blood. These receptor sequences come from a boy younger than two with a congenital heart defect but otherwise immunologically healthy.

The genes are TRBV14 and TRBJ1-2, with D possibly being TRBD1 (6 bases). Trimming removed 2 bases at V and 0 bases at J, with 13 bases between. This CDR3 contains 16 residues. Per the germline V gene, CDR1 is SGHDN and CDR2 is FVKESK. The CDR3 region is CASSQRGREANYGYTF. The CDR3 region has the DNA TGTGCCAGCAGCCAACGGGGGCGCGAGGCTAACTATGGCTACACCTTC.

This chain connects TRBV30 to TRBJ1-2; TRBD1 matches 7 bases. J lost 5 bases, V lost 4 bases, and 4 bases had no gene match. The CDR3 totals 12 residues. Germline V gives CDR1 GTSNPN, CDR2 SVGIG (reference sequence). In DNA form, the CDR3 reads TGTGCCTGGACCCCAGGGGGGTATGGCTACACCTTC. Translating gives CAWTPGGYGYTF.

The rearrangement links TRBV19 to TRBJ2-7; the match to TRBD1 covers 11 bases. The germline CDR1 and CDR2 sequences are LNHDA and SQIVND (reference sequence). The CDR3 consists of 14 residues. The trim removed 5 bases at V and 3 bases at J, leaving 3 bases unmatched. CDR3 nucleotides: TGTGCCAGTAGTTCCGGGACAGGGGGCTACGAGCAGTACTTC. The encoded protein is CASSSGTGGYEQYF.

J is TRBJ2-7 and V is TRBV23-1; 7 bases are a match to TRBD1. TRBV23-1 is an open reading frame whose function is uncertain. V trimming: 8 bases; J trimming: 3 bases; junction bases outside the gene matches: 10. The CDR3 has 14 amino acids. CDR3 loop: CASPLAAGGYEQYF. The CDR3 coding sequence is TGCGCCAGCCCCCTGGCGGCAGGGGGCTACGAGCAGTACTTC.

The chain is built from TRBV15 and TRBJ1-1; 8 bases map to TRBD1. The germline V gene has CDR1 LNHNV and CDR2 YYDKDF (reference sequence). V lost 0 bases to trimming and J lost 6 bases; unmatched junction nucleotides: 3. This CDR3 has 14 residues. The CDR3 sequence: CATSRDRGRAEAFF. The CDR3 bases are TGTGCCACCAGCAGAGACAGGGGGCGGGCTGAAGCTTTCTTT. Full variable domain (outside the CDR3, taken from reference TRBV15 and TRBJ1-1): DAMVIQNPRYQVTQFGKPVTLSCSQTLNHNVMYWYQQKSSQAPKLLFHYYDKDFNNEADTPDNFQSRRPNTSFCFLDIRSPGLGDTAMYLCATSRDRGRAEAFFGQGTRLTVV.

This clone was seen only a few times. The gene calls are TRBV9 and TRBJ1-5; no firm D call. V was pared by 10 bases and J by 2 bases, with 22 bases between. Germline V gives CDR1 SGDLS, CDR2 YYNGEE. The CDR3 loop spans 16 amino acids. CDR3 in DNA: TGTGCCGTATTAGCTGGTCCCTCTCTCCGCAATCAGCCCCAGCATTTT. It specifies CAVLAGPSLRNQPQHF.

The CDR3 loop is CASSIDPTGNTIYF. CDR3 nucleotide sequence: TGTGCCAGTAGTATTGACCCTACCGGAAACACCATATATTTT. V is TRBV19 and J is TRBJ1-3; no definite D call. Trimming removed 3 bases at V and 4 bases at J, with 10 bases between. This CDR3 has 14 residues. Germline lookup yields CDR1 LNHDA and CDR2 SQIVND (reference sequence). Full variable domain (missing parts from reference TRBV19 and TRBJ1-3): DGGITQSPKYLFRKEGQNVTLSCEQNLNHDAMYWYRQDPGQGLRLIYYSQIVNDFQKGDIAEGYSVSREKKESFPLTVTSAQKNPTAFYLCASSIDPTGNTIYFGEGSWLTVV.

Worth noting for this clone: No conserved phenylalanine or tryptophan ends this CDR3, so it is likely a read error. CDR3 sequence reads: CASSYDISFNTEAFL. The CDR3 nucleotides are TGTGCCAGCAGTTACGATATCAGCTTCAACACTGAAGCTTTCCTT. V gene TRBV6-5 combines with J gene TRBJ1-1, with D unresolved. This CDR3 is 15 amino acids long. V was pared by 2 bases and J by 2 bases, with 12 bases between. The germline gives CDR1 MNHEY, CDR2 SVGAGI.

Here the CDR3 reads CASSRFGRGGQETQYF. CDR3 nucleotides: TGCGCCAGCAGTCGCTTTGGGCGGGGGGGACAAGAGACCCAGTACTTC. The chain has TRBV5-1 and TRBJ2-5; 9 bases fit TRBD2. Germline trimming cut 5 bases from V and 2 bases from J; bases unmatched to any gene: 10. CDR3 length equals 16 residues. Germline loops: CDR1 SGHRS, CDR2 YFSETQ.

This sequence joins TRBV14 and TRBJ1-6; TRBD1 matches 10 bases. V shed 4 bases and J 11 bases; nucleotides not matched to a gene: 5. The V gene's germline CDR1 is SGHDN and CDR2 FVKESK. CDR3 length equals 14 residues. CDR3 amino acids: CASSPGQGGTPLHF. As DNA, the CDR3 is TGTGCCAGCAGCCCCGGACAGGGGGGAACACCCCTCCACTTT.

V gene TRBV4-1 combines with J gene TRBJ1-5; D is ambiguous. The CDR3 is 15 amino acids. V was clipped by 2 bases and J by 1 base, with 9 bases between them. The germline V gene encodes CDR1 MGHRA and CDR2 YSYEKL. The CDR3 DNA is TGCGCCAGCAGCCAATCCGGAGGGAGCAATCAGCCCCAGCATTTT. Translated, it gives CASSQSGGSNQPQHF.

This clone was observed a handful of times. The J gene is TRBJ1-6, the V gene TRBV7-9, with D uncertain. Germline CDR1 and CDR2: SEHNR and FQNEAQ (reference sequence). There are 12 residues in the CDR3. Trimming removed 4 bases from V and 7 bases from J, with 5 bases in between. CDR3 loop: CASSSGNSPLHF. For the CDR3, the DNA is TGTGCCAGCAGCTCAGGCAATTCACCCCTCCACTTT.

The V and J genes are TRBV9 and TRBJ2-1; 9 bases are a match to TRBD2. Germline V gene sequence: CDR1 SGDLS, CDR2 YYNGEE. The V and J ends lost 4 bases and 5 bases, in that order; junction bases with no gene match: 10. The CDR3 covers 16 residues. As DNA, the CDR3 is TGTGCCAGCAGCCCCCGACTAGCGGATTTCAACAATGAGCAGTTCTTC. It codes for CASSPRLADFNNEQFF.

J is TRBJ1-3 and V is TRBV9; TRBD1 matches 7 bases. V trimming: 4 bases; J trimming: 2 bases; junction bases outside the gene matches: 6. This CDR3 spans 15 amino acids. The germline V gene encodes CDR1 SGDLS and CDR2 YYNGEE. The CDR3 reads CASSLGDRPGNTIYF. DNA for the CDR3: TGTGCCAGCAGCCTAGGGGACAGACCTGGAAACACCATATATTTT.

This clone was observed a handful of times. This chain joins TRBV28 and TRBJ2-7, with 7 bases lining up with TRBD1. CDR1 and CDR2 from the germline V gene are MDHEN and SYDVKM. The CDR3 covers 14 residues. Losses at the gene ends were 8 bases for V and 4 bases for J; bases not matched to a gene: 11. The CDR3 DNA sequence: TGTGCCAGCCGAACAGGGGAAACCCTTTACGAGCAGTACTTC. It specifies CASRTGETLYEQYF.

V gene TRBV6-6 combines with J gene TRBJ1-5; D unclear. Trimming took off 3 bases at V and 6 bases at J, with 15 bases between the two ends. Germline V gene sequence: CDR1 MNHNY, CDR2 SVGAGI (reference sequence). The CDR3 sequence is 15 residues long. CDR3: CASSYGWGLGQPQHF. In DNA form, the CDR3 reads TGTGCCAGCAGTTATGGATGGGGATTGGGTCAGCCCCAGCATTTT.

CDR3 in amino acids: CASSQVINTDRGNTEAFF. The CDR3, as DNA: TGCGCCAGCAGCCAAGTCATTAACACTGACAGGGGAAACACTGAAGCTTTCTTT. This chain connects TRBV4-3 to TRBJ1-1, with 8 bases aligning to TRBD1. The CDR3 contains 18 residues. Germline CDR1 LGHNA, CDR2 YSLEER. V lost 1 base to trimming and J lost 2 bases; unmatched junction nucleotides: 12.

J is TRBJ2-2 and V is TRBV11-3, with D maybe TRBD2 (5 bases). Germline CDR1 is SGHNT and CDR2 is YENEEA. This CDR3 contains 13 residues. V was pared by 5 bases and J by 6 bases, with 10 bases between. For the CDR3, the DNA is TGTGCCAGCAGCCCGAGGGTGGCCGGGGAGCTGTTTTTT. It is translated as CASSPRVAGELFF. The full variable domain, with the rest looked up from reference TRBV11-3 and TRBJ2-2, is EAGVVQSPRYKIIEKKQPVAFWCNPISGHNTLYWYLQNLGQGPELLIRYENEEAVDDSQLPKDRFSAERLKGVDSTLKIQPAELGDSAVYLCASSPRVAGELFFGEGSRLTVL.

The V and J genes are TRBV6-1 and TRBJ2-7; tentative D call: TRBD2 (7 bases). The CDR3 extends over 14 amino acids. CDR1 and CDR2 (germline): MNHNS, SASEGT. V lost 6 bases and J lost 4, with 16 bases in between. The CDR3 bases are TGTGCCAGCAGGGTGGGAGGGGGGAGATACGAGCAGTACTTC. It yields the protein CASRVGGGRYEQYF.

This clone was observed a single time. The chain combines TRBV7-2 with TRBJ2-3; the match to TRBD2 covers 14 bases. Germline V gene lookup returns CDR1 SGHTA and CDR2 FQGNSA. This CDR3 has 19 amino acids. V trimming: 0 bases; J trimming: 2 bases; junction bases outside the gene matches: 7. The CDR3 sequence is CASSLAGLAGGGDTDTQYF. DNA for the CDR3: TGTGCCAGCAGCTTAGCCGGACTAGCGGGGGGCGGAGACACAGATACGCAGTATTTT. The whole variable domain, remainder taken from reference TRBV7-2 and TRBJ2-3, is GAGVSQSPSNKVTEKGKDVELRCDPISGHTALYWYRQSLGQGLEFLIYFQGNSAPDKSGLPSDRFSAERTGGSVSTLTIQRTQQEDSAVYLCASSLAGLAGGGDTDTQYFGPGTRLTVL.

The CDR3 region has the DNA TGCGCCAGCAGCGTAAGGACCGGGACAGGGGGCTTCAACGAGCAGTACTTC. The encoded protein is CASSVRTGTGGFNEQYF. The rearrangement joins TRBV5-1 to TRBJ2-7; the match to TRBD1 covers 12 bases. This CDR3 region has 17 residues. Trimming cost V 4 bases and J 5 bases; bases outside gene matches: 13. Per the germline V gene, CDR1 is SGHRS and CDR2 is YFSETQ. The whole variable domain, filled in from reference TRBV5-1 and TRBJ2-7, reads KAGVTQTPRYLIKTRGQQVTLSCSPISGHRSVSWYQQTPGQGLQFLFEYFSETQRNKGNFPGRFSGRQFSNSRSEMNVSTLELGDSALYLCASSVRTGTGGFNEQYFGPGTRLTVT.

This clone is a singleton in its sample. The chain recombines TRBV5-1 with TRBJ2-7, with D possibly TRBD2 on 6 matching bases. V was clipped by 0 bases and J by 9 bases, with 13 bases between them. CDR3 length: 13 residues. CDR1 and CDR2 from the germline V gene are SGHRS and YFSETQ. The CDR3 is CASSLALHGGQYF. In nucleotides, the CDR3 is TGCGCCAGCAGCTTGGCGCTGCACGGGGGGCAGTACTTC. Variable domain in full (rest from reference TRBV5-1 and TRBJ2-7): KAGVTQTPRYLIKTRGQQVTLSCSPISGHRSVSWYQQTPGQGLQFLFEYFSETQRNKGNFPGRFSGRQFSNSRSEMNVSTLELGDSALYLCASSLALHGGQYFGPGTRLTVT.

The chain recombines TRBV28 with TRBJ2-2; the D gene could be TRBD1 or TRBD2 (6 bases each). The V end was cut by 2 bases, the J end by 3 bases, with 10 bases between. CDR3 length: 15 residues. CDR1 is MDHEN, CDR2 SYDVKM, per germline. CDR3: CASSLRGVDTGELFF. In DNA form, the CDR3 reads TGTGCCAGCAGTTTAAGGGGGGTGGACACCGGGGAGCTGTTTTTT.

This chain joins TRBV4-1 and TRBJ1-1; tentative D call: TRBD1 (5 bases). Trimming shortened V by 3 bases and J by 0 bases, and 17 bases separated the two germline ends. In germline, CDR1 is MGHRA, CDR2 YSYEKL. The CDR3 totals 17 residues. The CDR3 nucleotides read TGCGCCAGCAGCCAGGGCGGGAAGGGGCCGATGAACACTGAAGCTTTCTTT. This translates into CASSQGGKGPMNTEAFF.

The chain uses TRBV6-5 and TRBJ2-5; D is unresolved. Germline CDR1 MNHEY, CDR2 SVGAGI. Between the trimmed V and J ends, which lost 4 bases and 5 bases, there was a span of 5 bases. The CDR3 has 11 residues. CDR3 residues: CASSSWETQYF. The CDR3 coding sequence is TGTGCCAGCAGTTCGTGGGAGACCCAGTACTTC.

The chain is built from TRBV4-3 and TRBJ2-3; D gene uncertain. This CDR3 is 15 amino acids long. V lost 0 bases to trimming and J lost 5 bases, with 12 bases between them. CDR1 is LGHNA, CDR2 YSLEER, per germline. In DNA form, the CDR3 reads TGCGCCAGCAGCCAAGATTGGCCCTCAGGAGATACGCAGTATTTT. It specifies CASSQDWPSGDTQYF.

The chain couples TRBV9 to TRBJ2-3; 8 bases align to TRBD2. The germline V gene encodes CDR1 SGDLS and CDR2 YYNGEE. V trimming: 3 bases; J trimming: 3 bases; junction bases outside the gene matches: 9. CDR3 length: 16 amino acids. The CDR3 reads CASSATVAGSTDTQYF. In DNA form, the CDR3 reads TGTGCCAGCAGCGCTACCGTAGCGGGGAGTACAGATACGCAGTATTTT.

The chain couples TRBV7-9 to TRBJ2-5; 7 nucleotides agree with TRBD1. This CDR3 contains 16 residues. The germline V gene has CDR1 SEHNR and CDR2 FQNEAQ (reference sequence). V shed 2 bases and J 3 bases; nucleotides not matched to a gene: 9. The DNA of the CDR3 is TGTGCCAGCAGCTTAACCCCGACAGGGATGGAAGAGACCCAGTACTTC. Its translation: CASSLTPTGMEETQYF. The full variable domain, rest sourced from reference TRBV7-9 and TRBJ2-5, is DTGVSQNPRHKITKRGQNVTFRCDPISEHNRLYWYRQTLGQGPEFLTYFQNEAQLEKSRLLSDRFSAERPKGSFSTLEIQRTEQGDSAMYLCASSLTPTGMEETQYFGPGTRLLVL.

This chain uses TRBV6-1 with TRBJ2-1; D might be TRBD2 (6 bases). Per the germline V gene, CDR1 is MNHNS and CDR2 is SASEGT. V dropped 2 bases and J dropped 7 bases, with 12 bases sitting between them. This CDR3 has 14 amino acids. The CDR3 nucleotides are TGTGCCAGCAGTGAAAGAGGACTAACGAATGAGCAGTTCTTC. This encodes CASSERGLTNEQFF.

The chain combines TRBV5-4 with TRBJ1-1; tentative D call: TRBD1 (5 bases). The CDR3 spans 15 residues. Trimming took 4 bases from V and 2 from J, leaving 15 bases between them. CDR1 and CDR2 (germline): SGHNT, YYREEE (reference sequence). CDR3 sequence (DNA): TGTGCCAGCAGCACCCCGGGACGGGGAAACACTGAAGCTTTCTTT. Translation: CASSTPGRGNTEAFF. Full variable domain (remainder filled in from reference TRBV5-4 and TRBJ1-1): ETGVTQSPTHLIKTRGQQVTLRCSSQSGHNTVSWYQQALGQGPQFIFQYYREEENGRGNFPPRFSGLQFPNYSSELNVNALELDDSALYLCASSTPGRGNTEAFFGQGTRLTVV.

This chain uses TRBV4-1 with TRBJ1-1; the D gene is possibly TRBD1 (5 bases). The ends were cut back, 4 bases at V and 4 bases at J, with 19 bases in the middle. CDR1 and CDR2 from the germline V gene are MGHRA and YSYEKL. The CDR3 contains 16 residues. CDR3 loop: CASSRLGRGVGTEAFF. The CDR3, as DNA: TGCGCCAGCAGCCGCCTAGGGAGGGGCGTTGGCACTGAAGCTTTCTTT.

The rearrangement joins TRBV7-8 to TRBJ1-1, with no clear D. Germline V gene data show CDR1 as SGHVS and CDR2 as FQNEAQ. Trimming removed 2 bases from V and 4 bases from J, with 5 bases in between. This CDR3 has 12 residues. CDR3: CASSLLPTEAFF. For the CDR3, the DNA is TGTGCCAGCAGCTTACTCCCCACTGAAGCTTTCTTT.